These 7 T cell receptor beta chains came from one sample sequenced in a study of cytomegalovirus exposure and HLA in healthy donors. The PCR used 60 Vbeta and 13 Jbeta primers. Assay: immunoSEQ multiplex PCR; the TCRdb copy retains only in-frame clones and omits some. The sample includes 35,000 to 45,000 clones, approximately 57% seen only once; the top ten take about 12%. The material sequenced was PBMCs. Source of these receptors: a man in his sixties in good health and CMV-seropositive.

This chain joins TRBV6-1 and TRBJ1-1; 7 nucleotides line up with TRBD1. CDR3 length equals 15 residues. With V trimmed by 10 bases and J by 0 bases, 11 bases remained unmatched. Per germline, CDR1 MNHNS and CDR2 SASEGT. CDR3 DNA: TGTGCCACGAAACGGGACAGCGCTTTGAACACTGAAGCTTTCTTT. It codes for CATKRDSALNTEAFF.

This chain uses TRBV4-2 with TRBJ2-3; 8 bases line up with TRBD2. CDR1 and CDR2 from the germline V gene are LGHNA and YNFKEQ. V was clipped by 3 bases and J by 7 bases; unmatched bases: 6. The CDR3 runs 14 residues. Written as DNA, the CDR3 is TGTGCCAGCAGCCAGGAAAGACTAGCGTATACGCAGTATTTT. Amino acids: CASSQERLAYTQYF.

This clone was detected only a few times. The V call is TRBV5-1, the J call TRBJ2-1, with 7 bases aligning to TRBD2. Unmatched junction bases numbered 24, after V lost 4 bases and J lost 8 bases. In germline, CDR1 is SGHRS, CDR2 YFSETQ. This CDR3 region has 19 residues. CDR3 bases: TGCGCCAGCAGCCCCAGGACCGCCGACTTGAGGAGCGGGAATCATGAGCAGTTCTTC. Protein sequence: CASSPRTADLRSGNHEQFF.

This chain joins TRBV5-4 and TRBJ1-6; D is undetermined. Germline V gives CDR1 SGHNT, CDR2 YYREEE (reference sequence). The CDR3 length is 13 residues. V lost 3 bases to trimming and J lost 7 bases, with 8 bases between them. The CDR3 DNA is TGTGCCAGCAGCTCCTCTCTAAATTCACCCCTCCACTTT. This sequence encodes CASSSSLNSPLHF.

The chain links TRBV28 to TRBJ1-3; 7 bases align to TRBD1. The V and J ends lost 5 bases and 0 bases, in that order; junction bases with no gene match: 4. Germline V gene lookup returns CDR1 MDHEN and CDR2 SYDVKM. This CDR3 comprises 15 residues. CDR3 coding DNA: TGTGCCAGCAGTGGACAGGATAACTCTGGAAACACCATATATTTT. The encoded protein is CASSGQDNSGNTIYF. Full variable domain (remainder filled in from reference TRBV28 and TRBJ1-3): DVKVTQSSRYLVKRTGEKVFLECVQDMDHENMFWYRQDPGLGLRLIYFSYDVKMKEKGDIPEGYSVSREKKERFSLILESASTNQTSMYLCASSGQDNSGNTIYFGEGSWLTVV.

Of note for this clone: A junction end diverges from the germline sequence, so it may reflect a read error. The chain is built from TRBV5-4 and TRBJ2-7; D gene unclear. This CDR3 is built from 13 residues. The germline gives CDR1 SGHNT, CDR2 YYREEE (reference sequence). Written as DNA, the CDR3 is TGTGCCAGCAGCTTCTCTGTCTCCGACGAGCAGTACTTC. Amino acids: CASSFSVSDEQYF.

The chain is built from TRBV28 and TRBJ2-7; 9 bases align to TRBD2. Trimming took 3 bases from V and 3 from J; bases not matched to a gene: 9. There are 16 residues in the CDR3. The germline V gene encodes CDR1 MDHEN and CDR2 SYDVKM. The CDR3 protein is CASSLRALAGRYEQYF. CDR3 DNA: TGTGCCAGCAGTTTGAGGGCGCTAGCGGGACGCTACGAGCAGTACTTC.